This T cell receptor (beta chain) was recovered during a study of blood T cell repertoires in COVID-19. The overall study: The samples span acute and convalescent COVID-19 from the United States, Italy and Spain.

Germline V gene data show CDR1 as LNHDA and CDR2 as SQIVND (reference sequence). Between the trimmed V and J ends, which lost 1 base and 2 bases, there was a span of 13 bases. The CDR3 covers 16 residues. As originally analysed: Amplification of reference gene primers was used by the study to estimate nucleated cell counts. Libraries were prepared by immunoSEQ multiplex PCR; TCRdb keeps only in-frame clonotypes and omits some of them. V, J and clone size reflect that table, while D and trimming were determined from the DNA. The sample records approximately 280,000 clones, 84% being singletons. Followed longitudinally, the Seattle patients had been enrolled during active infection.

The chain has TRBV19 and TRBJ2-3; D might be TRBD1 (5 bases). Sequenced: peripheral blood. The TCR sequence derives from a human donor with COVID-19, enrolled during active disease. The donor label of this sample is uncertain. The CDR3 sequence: CASSIGGQVNTDTQYF. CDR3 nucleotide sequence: TGTGCCAGTAGTATAGGGGGCCAGGTCAACACAGATACGCAGTATTTT. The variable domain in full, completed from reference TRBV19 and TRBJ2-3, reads DGGITQSPKYLFRKEGQNVTLSCEQNLNHDAMYWYRQDPGQGLRLIYYSQIVNDFQKGDIAEGYSVSREKKESFPLTVTSAQKNPTAFYLCASSIGGQVNTDTQYFGPGTRLTVL.